The 26 T cell receptor beta chains reported below all come from one sample, sequenced in a study of T cell repertoires in cytomegalovirus infection. TCRdb itself ran the reads through MiXCR, one entry per CDR3 protein. The sample shows approximately 750,000 distinct CDR3 sequences, under 40% of them seen only once. The sequenced material came from PBMCs. Receptor source: a human donor in good health (CMV status not recorded). Some clones in this sample may be carry-over from other donors' samples.

For this clonotype: The junction departs from the called germline gene at one end, perhaps through a read error. The genes are TRBV11-2 and TRBJ2-3; weak D call: TRBD2 (6 bases). The CDR3 is made up of 18 amino acids. Germline V gives CDR1 SGHAT, CDR2 FQNNGV. The DNA for the CDR3 is TGTGCCAGCAGCTTAGTTCTGGAGACGGTAACTAGCACAGATACGCATTATTTT. It codes for CASSLVLETVTSTDTHYF.

CDR3 region: CSATRQAIGNEKLFF. As DNA, the CDR3 is TGCAGTGCTACGCGGCAGGCCATAGGCAATGAAAAACTGTTTTTT. The chain has TRBV20-1 and TRBJ1-4; D unresolved. This CDR3 is 15 amino acids long. The V gene's germline CDR1 is DFQATT and CDR2 SNEGSKA (reference sequence). Trimming removed 4 bases at V and 5 bases at J, with 17 bases between.

J is TRBJ2-7 and V is TRBV28; D call uncertain. The CDR3 has 15 amino acids. Germline V gene sequence: CDR1 MDHEN, CDR2 SYDVKM. Trimming cost V 3 bases and J 3 bases, with 15 bases left between them. CDR3 in amino acids: CASSLSPVEDYEQYF. The CDR3 DNA follows: TGTGCCAGCAGTTTGTCCCCCGTCGAGGACTACGAGCAGTACTTC. Filled out from reference TRBV28 and TRBJ2-7, the complete variable domain reads DVKVTQSSRYLVKRTGEKVFLECVQDMDHENMFWYRQDPGLGLRLIYFSYDVKMKEKGDIPEGYSVSREKKERFSLILESASTNQTSMYLCASSLSPVEDYEQYFGPGTRLTVT.

J is TRBJ1-5 and V is TRBV27, with no clear D. Deletions cut 0 bases from V and 0 bases from J, with 6 bases between. The CDR3 loop spans 15 amino acids. The germline V gene has CDR1 MNHEY and CDR2 SMNVEV (reference sequence). Here the CDR3 reads CASSLSLFSNQPQHF. The CDR3 bases are TGTGCCAGCAGTTTATCCCTTTTTAGCAATCAGCCCCAGCATTTT.

V usage is TRBV28 and J usage is TRBJ2-5; D gene uncertain. Germline V lookup: CDR1 MDHEN, CDR2 SYDVKM. The ends were cut back, 5 bases at V and 5 bases at J, with 6 bases in the middle. The CDR3 covers 11 residues. This chain's CDR3 is CASSPTETQYF. The CDR3 coding sequence is TGTGCCAGCAGTCCCACGGAGACCCAGTACTTC.

There are a few counts of this clonotype. The chain has TRBV7-9 and TRBJ1-1, with 11 bases lining up with TRBD1. The germline V gene encodes CDR1 SEHNR and CDR2 FQNEAQ (reference sequence). Trimming cost V 5 bases and J 4 bases; bases outside gene matches: 6. The length of the CDR3 is 15 residues. The CDR3 region has the DNA TGTGCCAGCAGCGCCCCGGGACAGGGGGGCACTGAAGCTTTCTTT. It codes for CASSAPGQGGTEAFF. Supplemented by reference TRBV7-9 and TRBJ1-1, the full variable domain reads DTGVSQNPRHKITKRGQNVTFRCDPISEHNRLYWYRQTLGQGPEFLTYFQNEAQLEKSRLLSDRFSAERPKGSFSTLEIQRTEQGDSAMYLCASSAPGQGGTEAFFGQGTRLTVV.

This clonotype was picked up a small number of times. The chain uses TRBV24-1 and TRBJ2-7; D is ambiguous. The CDR3 is 14 amino acids. Trimming left V 4 bases short and J 2 bases short, with 11 bases between. Looked up from germline, CDR1 is KGHDR and CDR2 is SFDVKD. This chain's CDR3 is CATSDSHVPYEQYF. In DNA form, the CDR3 reads TGTGCCACCAGTGACTCTCACGTTCCCTACGAGCAGTACTTC.

This clonotype occurred once. The CDR3 protein is CASSPIRGGAFF. For the CDR3, the DNA is TGTGCCAGCAGTCCAATTAGAGGGGGAGCTTTCTTT. The V gene is TRBV28, the J gene TRBJ1-1; TRBD1 is a possible D gene (6 bases). This CDR3 has 12 residues. V lost 5 bases to trimming and J lost 10 bases, with 14 bases between them. CDR1 and CDR2 from the germline V gene are MDHEN and SYDVKM.

This clonotype was picked up many times. The gene calls are TRBV12-3 or TRBV12-4 and TRBJ2-5, with D possibly being TRBD1 (6 bases). The V and J ends lost 6 bases and 4 bases respectively, with 6 bases between them. The CDR3 is 11 amino acids. The CDR3 sequence: CASRDRETQYF. In DNA form, the CDR3 reads TGTGCCAGCAGGGACAGAGAGACCCAGTACTTC.

As for this clonotype: The junction departs from the called germline gene at one end, perhaps through a read error. The V and J genes are TRBV5-3 and TRBJ1-4; 9 positions agree with TRBD1. TRBV5-3 is labeled an ORF, and its function is uncertain. The CDR3 runs 13 residues. CDR3 residues: CASSLGTGEKLFF. The CDR3 DNA reads TGTGCCAGCAGCTTAGGGACAGGGGAAAAACTGTTTTTT.

The count of this clonotype is one. The V and J genes are TRBV28 and TRBJ1-3; the D is unclear. The CDR3 runs to 15 residues. Trimming cost V 5 bases and J 0 bases, with 11 bases left between them. In germline, CDR1 is MDHEN, CDR2 SYDVKM. CDR3 coding DNA: TGTGCCAGCAGTCTCCGCGGGAACTCTGGAAACACCATATATTTT. This codes for CASSLRGNSGNTIYF. The full variable domain, with the rest looked up from reference TRBV28 and TRBJ1-3, is DVKVTQSSRYLVKRTGEKVFLECVQDMDHENMFWYRQDPGLGLRLIYFSYDVKMKEKGDIPEGYSVSREKKERFSLILESASTNQTSMYLCASSLRGNSGNTIYFGEGSWLTVV.

The chain has TRBV19 and TRBJ1-1; TRBD1 agrees at 9 bases. V was pared by 6 bases and J by 6 bases, with 5 bases of the junction left unmatched. This CDR3 has 13 amino acids. CDR1 and CDR2 (germline): LNHDA, SQIVND (reference sequence). Written as DNA, the CDR3 is TGTGCCAGTAGGCCGGGACAGGGTTCTGAAGCTTTCTTT. This encodes CASRPGQGSEAFF. Looking up the rest from reference TRBV19 and TRBJ1-1 gives the full variable domain: DGGITQSPKYLFRKEGQNVTLSCEQNLNHDAMYWYRQDPGQGLRLIYYSQIVNDFQKGDIAEGYSVSREKKESFPLTVTSAQKNPTAFYLCASRPGQGSEAFFGQGTRLTVV.

This clonotype was seen only a few times. This rearrangement joins TRBV3-1 to TRBJ2-3; 7 bases are a match to TRBD1. Trimming took 3 bases from V and 14 from J; bases not matched to a gene: 11. The germline V gene has CDR1 LGHDT and CDR2 YNNKEL (reference sequence). The CDR3 sequence is 13 residues long. The CDR3 loop is CASSQVRQGPGYF. CDR3 DNA sequence: TGTGCCAGCAGCCAGGTACGACAGGGCCCGGGGTATTTT.

The rearrangement joins TRBV5-5 to TRBJ1-1; the D is unclear. The CDR3 runs to 15 residues. V lost 0 bases and J lost 6, with 15 bases in between. Germline V lookup: CDR1 SGHKS, CDR2 YYEKEE (reference sequence). CDR3 nucleotide sequence: TGTGCCAGCAGCTTGGGGGTCGGGCGAGTGGCTGAAGCTTTCTTT. It encodes CASSLGVGRVAEAFF.

The chain recombines TRBV12-3 or TRBV12-4 with TRBJ2-4; D unresolved. The V gene lost 0 bases and the J gene lost 13 bases, with 16 bases spanning the gap. The CDR3 length is 14 residues. In DNA, the CDR3 is TGTGCCAGCAGTTTAGCACGTGGGGAAAGGGTCCAGTACTTC. It codes for CASSLARGERVQYF.

This sequence joins TRBV7-8 and TRBJ1-5, with D maybe TRBD1 (6 bases). Per the germline V gene, CDR1 is SGHVS and CDR2 is FQNEAQ. This CDR3 region has 14 residues. V gave up 7 bases and J gave up 3 bases, with 13 bases separating them. The CDR3 bases are TGTGCCAGCACCAAAGACAGGAACAATCAGCCCCAGCATTTT. Protein sequence: CASTKDRNNQPQHF.

The V and J genes are TRBV28 and TRBJ1-4; no firm D call. V gave up 3 bases and J gave up 7 bases, with 6 bases separating them. The germline V gene encodes CDR1 MDHEN and CDR2 SYDVKM. The CDR3 has 12 amino acids. The CDR3 DNA reads as TGTGCCAGCAGTTTGACTGTTGAAAAACTGTTTTTT. Translating it yields CASSLTVEKLFF.

This clonotype was found a few times. As DNA, the CDR3 is TGTGCCACCAGCAGTCCGAGGGCACAGGGAGCTCAGCCCCAGCATTTT. Amino acids: CATSSPRAQGAQPQHF. V and J are TRBV15 and TRBJ1-5, with D possibly being TRBD1 (6 bases). The V end lost 3 bases, the J end lost 6 bases, and 18 bases lay between the germline ends. This CDR3 contains 16 residues. Germline CDR1 is LNHNV and CDR2 is YYDKDF (reference sequence).

This clonotype was observed many times. The chain uses TRBV7-2 and TRBJ2-7; TRBD1 matches at 8 bases. The CDR3 has 12 amino acids. V shed 5 bases and J 8 bases; nucleotides not matched to a gene: 5. Germline V lookup: CDR1 SGHTA, CDR2 FQGNSA. The CDR3 nucleotides read TGTGCCAGCAGCCAAGACAGGGGAAAGCAGTACTTC. Translating it yields CASSQDRGKQYF.

The chain carries TRBV6-5 and TRBJ1-5; D gene uncertain. The length of the CDR3 is 15 residues. Germline loops: CDR1 MNHEY, CDR2 SVGAGI. Trimming removed 2 bases at V and 9 bases at J, with 17 bases between. The CDR3 region is CASSYTPREGGPQHF. CDR3 coding DNA: TGTGCCAGCAGTTACACGCCGCGGGAGGGTGGGCCCCAGCATTTT.

This clonotype was counted a few times. The chain is built from TRBV28 and TRBJ2-1; D is unclear. CDR3 length: 13 amino acids. The germline CDR1 and CDR2 sequences are MDHEN and SYDVKM. Trimming shortened V by 3 bases and J by 9 bases, and 12 bases separated the two germline ends. The DNA for the CDR3 is TGTGCCAGCAGTTTTTTGGGGTATTCTGAGCAGTTCTTC. Translation: CASSFLGYSEQFF.

CDR3 nucleotides: TGTGCCAGCAGCCCAAGGGGGGGCCTCTTCGGAAACACCATATATTTT. It encodes CASSPRGGLFGNTIYF. V and J are TRBV6-1 and TRBJ1-3; maybe TRBD1 (6 bases). V was trimmed by 6 bases and J by 4 bases, leaving 19 bases between them. The V gene's germline CDR1 is MNHNS and CDR2 SASEGT. The CDR3 is made up of 16 amino acids.

This clonotype appeared a few times. The chain has TRBV5-1 and TRBJ2-7, with TRBD1 identical over 10 bases. The V and J ends lost 1 base and 4 bases, in that order; junction bases with no gene match: 8. The CDR3 extends over 16 amino acids. Germline CDR1 is SGHRS and CDR2 is YFSETQ. CDR3 nucleotides: TGCGCCAGCAGCTTGAGTGGGGACAGGGGTTGGTACGAGCAGTACTTC. It translates to CASSLSGDRGWYEQYF.

The chain uses TRBV7-6 and TRBJ2-2; D not resolved. CDR3 length equals 12 residues. Germline V lookup: CDR1 SGHVS, CDR2 FNYEAQ. V lost 5 bases and J 9 bases, leaving 10 bases between the germline ends. The CDR3 region is CASSHASRELFF. CDR3 sequence (DNA): TGTGCCAGCAGCCACGCCTCAAGGGAGCTGTTTTTT.

The rearrangement links TRBV28 to TRBJ2-3; 8 bases are shared with TRBD2. The V segment lost 5 bases and the J segment 8 bases; nucleotides outside the gene matches: 15. The CDR3 sequence is 16 residues long. Germline V gene sequence: CDR1 MDHEN, CDR2 SYDVKM. The CDR3 protein is CASSPPTRSGSITQYF. CDR3 sequence (DNA): TGTGCCAGCAGTCCCCCAACTCGGAGCGGGAGCATTACGCAGTATTTT.

The genes are TRBV6-2 or TRBV6-3 and TRBJ1-1; D not certain. Germline V CDR1 and CDR2: MNHEY, SVGEGT. The CDR3 runs 13 residues. The V end was cut by 8 bases, the J end by 4 bases, with 14 bases between. The CDR3 DNA sequence: TGTGCCAGCGGGGATGGCACCTTCACTGAAGCTTTCTTT. Its protein product is CASGDGTFTEAFF.